The TCR beta chain described here comes from a study of identifying expanded T cells in peripheral blood. Study-level points and caveats: Roughly two-week clone count variance significantly increased as total template count grew.

Sequencing used immunoSEQ multiplex PCR; TCRdb keeps in-frame clones, though not all of them. Of 100,000 or so clones listed, 80% to 90% are singletons. A remark on this clone: Its target is unknown.

This CDR3 has 16 residues. Per germline, CDR1 SGHNT and CDR2 YENEEA. The V gene lost 3 bases and the J gene lost 1 base, with 14 bases spanning the gap. The source material was blood. This receptor was taken from a person aged 18 to 70 in good health. The chain employs TRBV11-3 and TRBJ2-3; D may be TRBD2 (6 bases). The CDR3 sequence: CASSFLWDLGTDTQYF. The CDR3 DNA sequence: TGTGCCAGCAGCTTCTTATGGGACTTGGGCACAGATACGCAGTATTTT.